The subject of this entry is one T cell receptor (beta chain). Its cognate antigen is unknown. Trimming removed 4 bases from V and 1 base from J, with 12 bases in between. Per the germline V gene, CDR1 is KGHDR and CDR2 is SFDVKD. The CDR3 loop spans 15 amino acids. CDR3 and TCR beta VDJ profiling relied on a genomic DNA template. TCRdb itself ran the reads through MiXCR, one entry per CDR3 protein. The table shows fewer than 250,000 distinct CDR3 sequences, with about half occurring only once. The data stem from a study of CD8+CD57+ T cells in acquired aplastic anemia. Study-wide results and limits: Patients and healthy controls showed no significant CD8+ Simpson's diversity difference.

What was sequenced was sorted CD4+, CD8+, or CD8+CD57+ T cells (not recorded which) from PBMCs. This chain joins TRBV24-1 and TRBJ2-5, with TRBD1 as a possible D gene (6 bases). The sequence came from a human donor in good health, serving as a control. The CDR3 region is CATSDPTGPQETQYF. The DNA for the CDR3 is TGTGCCACCAGTGACCCTACAGGGCCCCAAGAGACCCAGTACTTC.